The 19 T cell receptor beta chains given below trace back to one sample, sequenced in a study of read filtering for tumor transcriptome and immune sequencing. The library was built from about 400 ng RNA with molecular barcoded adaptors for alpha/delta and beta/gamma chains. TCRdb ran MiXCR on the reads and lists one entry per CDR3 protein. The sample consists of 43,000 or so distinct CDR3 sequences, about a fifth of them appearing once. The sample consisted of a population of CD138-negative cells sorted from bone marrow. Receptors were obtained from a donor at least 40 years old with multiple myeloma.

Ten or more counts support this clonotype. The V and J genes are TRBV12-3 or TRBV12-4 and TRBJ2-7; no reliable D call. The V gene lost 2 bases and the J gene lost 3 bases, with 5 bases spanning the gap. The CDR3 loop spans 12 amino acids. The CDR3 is CASSLIDYEQYF. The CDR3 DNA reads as TGTGCCAGCAGTTTAATCGACTACGAGCAGTACTTC.

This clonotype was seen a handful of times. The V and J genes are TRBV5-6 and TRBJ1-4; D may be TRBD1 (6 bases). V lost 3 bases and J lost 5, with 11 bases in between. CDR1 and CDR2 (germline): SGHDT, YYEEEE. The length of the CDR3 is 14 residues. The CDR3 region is CASSSGHPNEKLFF. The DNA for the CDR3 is TGTGCCAGCAGCTCGGGACACCCGAATGAAAAACTGTTTTTT.

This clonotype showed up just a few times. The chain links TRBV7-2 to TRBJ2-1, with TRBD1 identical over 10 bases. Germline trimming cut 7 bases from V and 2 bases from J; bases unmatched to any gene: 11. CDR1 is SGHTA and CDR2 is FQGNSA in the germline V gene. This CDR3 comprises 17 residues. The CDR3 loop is CASTPRGTGVPYNEQFF. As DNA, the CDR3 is TGTGCCAGCACCCCAAGGGGGACAGGGGTCCCCTACAATGAGCAGTTCTTC. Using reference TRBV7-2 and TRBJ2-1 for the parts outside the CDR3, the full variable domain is GAGVSQSPSNKVTEKGKDVELRCDPISGHTALYWYRQSLGQGLEFLIYFQGNSAPDKSGLPSDRFSAERTGGSVSTLTIQRTQQEDSAVYLCASTPRGTGVPYNEQFFGPGTRLTVL.

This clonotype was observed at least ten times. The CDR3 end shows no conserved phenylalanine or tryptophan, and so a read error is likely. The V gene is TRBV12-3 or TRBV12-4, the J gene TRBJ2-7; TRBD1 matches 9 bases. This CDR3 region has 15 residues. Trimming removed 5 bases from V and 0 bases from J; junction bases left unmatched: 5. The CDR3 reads CASSGATGGSYEQYL. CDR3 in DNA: TGTGCCAGCAGTGGGGCGACAGGGGGCTCCTACGAGCAGTACCTC.

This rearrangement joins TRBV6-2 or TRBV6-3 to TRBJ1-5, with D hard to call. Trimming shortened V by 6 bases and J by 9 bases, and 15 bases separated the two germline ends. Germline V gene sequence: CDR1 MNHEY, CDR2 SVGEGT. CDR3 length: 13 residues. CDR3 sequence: CASRRGRVLPQHF. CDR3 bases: TGTGCCAGCAGAAGAGGCCGGGTTCTGCCCCAGCATTTT.

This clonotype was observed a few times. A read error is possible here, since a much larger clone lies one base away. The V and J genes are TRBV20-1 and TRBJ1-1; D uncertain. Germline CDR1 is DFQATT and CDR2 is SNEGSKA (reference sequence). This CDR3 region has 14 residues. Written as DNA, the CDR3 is TGCAGTGCTAGCCCCAGGCCGGAGAACACTGAAGCTTCCTTT. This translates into CSASPRPENTEASF.

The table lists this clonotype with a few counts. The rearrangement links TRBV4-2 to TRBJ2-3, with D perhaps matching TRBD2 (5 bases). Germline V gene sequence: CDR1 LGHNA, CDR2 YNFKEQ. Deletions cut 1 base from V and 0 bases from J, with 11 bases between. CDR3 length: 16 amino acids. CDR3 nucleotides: TGTGCCAGCAGCCAAGTATTGAGCGGAAGCACAGATACGCAGTATTTT. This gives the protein CASSQVLSGSTDTQYF.

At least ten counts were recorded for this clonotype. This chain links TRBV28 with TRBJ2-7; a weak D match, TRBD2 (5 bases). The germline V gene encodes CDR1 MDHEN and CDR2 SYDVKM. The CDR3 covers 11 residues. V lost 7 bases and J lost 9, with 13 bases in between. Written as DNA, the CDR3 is TGTGCCAGCACCTCTTTTGAGGGGCAGTACTTC. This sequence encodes CASTSFEGQYF.

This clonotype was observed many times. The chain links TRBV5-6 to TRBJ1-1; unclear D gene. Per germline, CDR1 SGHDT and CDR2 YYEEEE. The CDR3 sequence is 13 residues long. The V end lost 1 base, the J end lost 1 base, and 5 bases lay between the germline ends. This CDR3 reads CASSLKPNTEAFF. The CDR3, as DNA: TGTGCCAGCAGCTTGAAGCCGAACACTGAAGCTTTCTTT.

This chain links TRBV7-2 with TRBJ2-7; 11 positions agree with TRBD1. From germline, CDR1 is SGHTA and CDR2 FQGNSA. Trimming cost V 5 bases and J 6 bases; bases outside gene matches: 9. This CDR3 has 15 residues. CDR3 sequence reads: CASSSQGQGAIEQYF. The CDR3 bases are TGTGCCAGCAGCAGTCAAGGACAGGGGGCCATCGAGCAGTACTTC.

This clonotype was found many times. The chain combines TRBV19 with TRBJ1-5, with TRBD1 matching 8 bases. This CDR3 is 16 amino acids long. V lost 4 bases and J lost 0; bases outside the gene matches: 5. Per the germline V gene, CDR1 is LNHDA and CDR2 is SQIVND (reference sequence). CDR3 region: CASSNRGSYSNQPQHF. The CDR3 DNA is TGTGCCAGTAGTAACAGGGGGAGTTATAGCAATCAGCCCCAGCATTTT.

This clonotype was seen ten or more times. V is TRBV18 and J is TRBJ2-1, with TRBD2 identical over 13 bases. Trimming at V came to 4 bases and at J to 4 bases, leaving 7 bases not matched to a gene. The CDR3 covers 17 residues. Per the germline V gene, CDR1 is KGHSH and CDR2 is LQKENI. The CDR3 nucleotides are TGTGCCAGCTCACGGACTAGCGGGGGACCCCGATACAATGAGCAGTTCTTC. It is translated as CASSRTSGGPRYNEQFF.

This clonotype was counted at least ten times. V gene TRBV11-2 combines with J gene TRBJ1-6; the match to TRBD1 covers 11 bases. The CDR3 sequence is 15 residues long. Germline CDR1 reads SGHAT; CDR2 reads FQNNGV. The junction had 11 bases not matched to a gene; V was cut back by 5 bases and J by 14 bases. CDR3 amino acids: CASSTQPGQGAALHF. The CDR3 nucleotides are TGTGCCAGCAGCACGCAACCCGGACAGGGGGCAGCCCTCCACTTT. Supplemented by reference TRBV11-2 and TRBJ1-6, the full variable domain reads EAGVAQSPRYKIIEKRQSVAFWCNPISGHATLYWYQQILGQGPKLLIQFQNNGVVDDSQLPKDRFSAERLKGVDSTLKIQPAKLEDSAVYLCASSTQPGQGAALHFGNGTRLTVT.

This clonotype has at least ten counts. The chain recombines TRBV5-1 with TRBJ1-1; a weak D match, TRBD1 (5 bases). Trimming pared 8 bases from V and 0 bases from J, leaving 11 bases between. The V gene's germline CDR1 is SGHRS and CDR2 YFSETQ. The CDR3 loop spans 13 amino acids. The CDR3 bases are TGCGCCAGTCAGGACACCTTGAACACTGAAGCTTTCTTT. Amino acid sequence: CASQDTLNTEAFF.

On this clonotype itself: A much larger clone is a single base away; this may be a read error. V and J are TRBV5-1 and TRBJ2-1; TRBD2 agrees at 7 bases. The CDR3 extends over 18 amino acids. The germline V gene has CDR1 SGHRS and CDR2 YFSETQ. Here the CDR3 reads CASSYPAGGSRSYNEQFF. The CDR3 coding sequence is TGTGCCAGCAGCTATCCGGCCGGCGGGAGTCGCTCCTACAATGAGCAGTTCTTC.

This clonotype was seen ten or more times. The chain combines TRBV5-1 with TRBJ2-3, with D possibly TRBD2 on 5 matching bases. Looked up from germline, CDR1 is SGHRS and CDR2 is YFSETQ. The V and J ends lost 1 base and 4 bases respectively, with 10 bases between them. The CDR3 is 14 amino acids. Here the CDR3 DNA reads TGCGCCAGCAGCTTGACTTCCGGGGCAGATACGCAGTATTTT. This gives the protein CASSLTSGADTQYF.

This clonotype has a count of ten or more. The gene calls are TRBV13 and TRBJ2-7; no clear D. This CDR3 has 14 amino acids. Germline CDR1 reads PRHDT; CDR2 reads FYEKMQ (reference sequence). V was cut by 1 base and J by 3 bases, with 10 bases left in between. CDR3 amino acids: CASSLELGNYEQYF. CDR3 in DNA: TGTGCCAGCAGCTTAGAATTGGGGAACTACGAGCAGTACTTC.

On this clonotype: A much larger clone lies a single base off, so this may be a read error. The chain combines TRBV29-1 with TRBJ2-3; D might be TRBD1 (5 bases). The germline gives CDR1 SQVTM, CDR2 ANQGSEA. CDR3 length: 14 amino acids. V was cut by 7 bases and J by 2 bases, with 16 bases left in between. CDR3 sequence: CSAARTSLTDTQYF. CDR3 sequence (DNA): TGCAGCGCTGCCCGGACATCTCTCACAGATACGCAGTATTTT.

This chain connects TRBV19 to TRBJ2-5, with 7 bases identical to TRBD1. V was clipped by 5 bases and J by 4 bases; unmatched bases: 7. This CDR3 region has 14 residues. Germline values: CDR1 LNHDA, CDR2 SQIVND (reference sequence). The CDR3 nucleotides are TGTGCCAGTAGTGCCACCCACAGGGGAGAGACCCAGTACTTC. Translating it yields CASSATHRGETQYF.